This TCR beta chain derives from a study of blood T cell repertoires in COVID-19. CDR1 and CDR2 from the germline V gene are SEHNR and FQNEAQ (reference sequence). Trimming pared 2 bases from V and 0 bases from J, leaving 7 bases between. The CDR3 has 15 residues. Repertoires were generated with immunoSEQ multiplex PCR, while TCRdb's copy carries only in-frame clones and drops some. The sample lists fewer than 25,000 clones, 80% to 90% occurring once. The chain recombines TRBV7-9 with TRBJ2-2, with no clear D. This receptor was obtained from a human donor with active COVID-19. The donor label of this sample is uncertain. The sequenced sample was peripheral blood. CDR3 region: CASSLIVANTGELFF. CDR3 DNA sequence: TGTGCCAGCAGCTTAATAGTCGCGAACACCGGGGAGCTGTTTTTT.